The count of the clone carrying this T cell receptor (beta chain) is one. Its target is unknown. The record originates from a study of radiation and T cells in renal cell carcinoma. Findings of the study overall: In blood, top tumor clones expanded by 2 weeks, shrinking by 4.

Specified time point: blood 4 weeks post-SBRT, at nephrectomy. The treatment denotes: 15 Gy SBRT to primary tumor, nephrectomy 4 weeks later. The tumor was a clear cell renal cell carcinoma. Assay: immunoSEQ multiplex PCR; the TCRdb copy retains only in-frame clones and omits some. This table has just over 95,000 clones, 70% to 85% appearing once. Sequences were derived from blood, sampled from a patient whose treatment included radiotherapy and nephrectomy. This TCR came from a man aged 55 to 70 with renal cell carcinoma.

The CDR3 loop is CATSSGYNEKLFF. The CDR3 DNA follows: TGTGCCACCAGCTCAGGGTATAATGAAAAACTGTTTTTT. The V gene is TRBV15, the J gene TRBJ1-4; maybe TRBD1 (5 bases). CDR3 length: 13 amino acids. Between the trimmed V and J ends, which lost 5 bases and 4 bases, there was a span of 8 bases. Germline-derived CDR1 and CDR2 are LNHNV and YYDKDF (reference sequence).